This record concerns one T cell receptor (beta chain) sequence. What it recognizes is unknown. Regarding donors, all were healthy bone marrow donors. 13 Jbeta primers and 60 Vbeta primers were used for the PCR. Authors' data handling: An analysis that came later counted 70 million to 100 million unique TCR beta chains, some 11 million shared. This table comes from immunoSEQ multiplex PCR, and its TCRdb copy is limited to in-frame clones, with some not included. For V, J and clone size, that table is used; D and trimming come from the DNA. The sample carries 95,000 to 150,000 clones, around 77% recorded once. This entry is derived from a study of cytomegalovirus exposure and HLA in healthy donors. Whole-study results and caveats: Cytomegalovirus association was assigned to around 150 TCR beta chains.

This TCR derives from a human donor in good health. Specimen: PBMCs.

In DNA form, the CDR3 reads TGCGCCAGCAGCCAAGATGCGCAGGGTGGCAATTCACCCCTCCACTTT. Encoded protein: CASSQDAQGGNSPLHF. The J gene is TRBJ1-6, the V gene TRBV4-1; tentative D call: TRBD1 (5 bases). The CDR3 runs to 16 residues. V shed 0 bases and J shed 7 bases, with 13 bases lying between them. In germline, CDR1 is MGHRA, CDR2 YSYEKL.